Included here is one TCR beta chain sequence, with context. Original processing notes: Reference gene primers were amplified, and this amplification served to estimate nucleated cell counts. Produced via immunoSEQ multiplex PCR; TCRdb's table is partial and in-frame only. The V and J calls and clone size are taken from that table; D and trimming were inferred from the DNA. Of just over 650,000 clones in the sample, approximately 90% were seen once. This specimen belongs to a study of blood T cell repertoires in COVID-19. Study information: Acute and convalescent COVID-19 samples came from the United States, Italy and Spain. The cDNA or gDNA used as material had been derived from T cells, B-cell-depleted T cells, or PBMCs.

The CDR3 runs 13 residues. Per the germline V gene, CDR1 is MNHEY and CDR2 is SVGAGI. V shed 6 bases, J shed 2 bases, and the junction held 3 bases outside the gene matches. V and J are TRBV6-5 and TRBJ2-7; the match to TRBD1 covers 8 bases. This TCR was recovered from a woman younger than 30 with acute or convalescent COVID-19. Input material: peripheral blood. The CDR3 sequence: CASRGTGTYEQYF. CDR3 coding DNA: TGTGCCAGCAGAGGGACAGGCACCTACGAGCAGTACTTC.